The rows below give T cell receptor beta chains drawn from one sample of a study of blood T cell repertoires in COVID-19. The method was immunoSEQ multiplex PCR; TCRdb's version includes in-frame clones alone and lacks a portion of them. This table holds 16,000 or so clones, about 87% found once. Material for sequencing was peripheral blood. The receptors stem from a human donor in a cohort sampled during active COVID-19. The CDR3 runs from the conserved cysteine through the conserved F or W. Clone size is stated in some rows and not others, as once, few, many or a class when expanded.

.	TRBV10-1	TRBJ1-5	CASSEATGGGNQPQHF
.	TRBV4-3	TRBJ2-5	CASSPGQGARETQYF
.	TRBV7-2	TRBJ1-4	CASSQGQGTNEKLFF
.	TRBV27	TRBJ1-2	CASRPTGQGLYGYTF
.	TRBV7-8	TRBJ1-6	CASSRTRDRAFRSPLHF
.	TRBV11-1	TRBJ2-1	CASSADIEYNEQFF
.	TRBV19	TRBJ2-1	CASSVSGTSHEQFF
.	TRBV7-9	TRBJ2-3	CASSSGGLRATDTQYF
.	TRBV19	TRBJ1-2	CASNAQGGYGYTF
.	TRBV19	TRBJ2-5	CASSPTSAHQETQYF
.	TRBV19	TRBJ2-1	CASSIATGGYRGMWFF
.	TRBV4-3	TRBJ2-3	CASSQKPPRTGESTDTQYF
few	TRBV6-2/TRBV6-3	TRBJ1-5	CASSHSGRTYSNQPQHF
.	TRBV11-2	TRBJ2-5	CASSGSGSGDQYF
few	TRBV19	TRBJ2-7	CASRDRTSGTWNEQYF
.	TRBV6-5	TRBJ2-2	CASRPRGRGELFF
.	TRBV6-2/TRBV6-3	TRBJ2-3	CASSYILATDTQYF
.	TRBV21-1	TRBJ1-1	CASSKAGGAGTEAFF
.	TRBV7-9	TRBJ2-3	CASSLLVTKKRDTQYF
once	TRBV6-6	TRBJ1-1	CASSRVGTGAMNTEAFF
.	TRBV19	TRBJ1-2	CASSLLGDLEDGYTF
.	TRBV5-1	TRBJ2-2	CASSARLGGELFF
.	TRBV9	TRBJ1-3	CASSPNSGNTIYF
.	TRBV20-1	TRBJ1-6	CSASGTGRYSPLHF
.	TRBV6-5	TRBJ1-1	CASSYGTAMNTEAFF
.	TRBV19	TRBJ1-5	CASSIRGAVGQPQHF
.	TRBV2	TRBJ2-2	CASSWTSGGPYPYTGELFF
once	TRBV9	TRBJ2-1	CASSVGKWTSGGTEQFF
.	TRBV5-1	TRBJ1-2	CASSLALGDYGYTF
once	TRBV4-1	TRBJ2-7	CASSQDPTWTGEEQYF
.	TRBV6-5	TRBJ1-2	CASRSRDRVPGYTF
.	TRBV7-4	TRBJ1-4	CASTLEGQSNEKLFF
once	TRBV6-6	TRBJ2-5	CASSYSLGAQETQYF
.	TRBV15	TRBJ1-5	CATSRDHLTGNQPQHF
.	TRBV6-1	TRBJ2-5	CASSEWEIQETQYF
.	TRBV11-2	TRBJ2-2	CASRTGTINTGELFF
.	TRBV6-6	TRBJ1-1	CASSYVQGKGTEAFF
.	TRBV29-1	TRBJ2-6	CSVGAPGVSGANVLTF
few	TRBV9	TRBJ1-1	CASSALEGPAFF
.	TRBV4-3	TRBJ2-7	CASSQDRQAFSYEQYF
.	TRBV28	TRBJ1-3	CASSLFGQGSSGNTIYF
.	TRBV5-5	TRBJ2-7	CASSLVWAGEQYF
.	TRBV15	TRBJ1-1	CATSMGHLNTEAFF
.	TRBV6-6	TRBJ2-3	CASRNRQGSTDTQYF
.	TRBV4-3	TRBJ2-5	CASSQDQQGGETQYF
.	TRBV13	TRBJ2-7	CASSQGAGEQYF
.	TRBV5-1	TRBJ2-1	CASSPPVAYNEQFF
few	TRBV11-1	TRBJ2-2	CASRVGGITGELFF
.	TRBV6-5	TRBJ1-2	CASSYSSGDPHGYTF